This is a list of T cell receptor beta chains from one sample in a study of PD-1 blockade in classical Hodgkin lymphoma. Using immunoSEQ multiplex PCR, the repertoire was profiled, and TCRdb retains in-frame clones only, with some absent. The data show about 99,000 clones, roughly 76% seen once. The material sequenced was peripheral blood mononuclear cells (PBMCs), taken before the second cycle of nivolumab. Receptor source: a human donor with classical Hodgkin lymphoma. The CDR3 runs from the conserved cysteine through the conserved F or W. The D gene is left open where the match is weak. Expanded clones get a size class; other rows say once, few or many, or leave the size out.

clone_size: -; v_call: TRBV5-4; d_call: TRBD1; j_call: TRBJ2-3; cdr3_aa: CASSLVGTVADTQYF; cdr3_nt: TGTGCCAGCAGCTTGGTTGGGACAGTCGCAGATACGCAGTATTTT
clone_size: -; v_call: TRBV27; d_call: TRBD2; j_call: TRBJ2-7; cdr3_aa: CASSRRRGLTSDHNSYEQYF; cdr3_nt: TGTGCCAGCAGTCGGCGCCGGGGCCTGACTAGCGACCACAACTCCTACGAGCAGTACTTC
clone_size: once; v_call: TRBV28; d_call: TRBD1; j_call: TRBJ2-7; cdr3_aa: CASSSTGPSSYEQYF; cdr3_nt: TGTGCCAGCAGCTCGACAGGGCCAAGCTCCTACGAGCAGTACTTC
clone_size: once; v_call: TRBV7-2; d_call: -; j_call: TRBJ1-3; cdr3_aa: CASSPRISGNTIYF; cdr3_nt: TGTGCCAGCAGCCCCCGGATTTCTGGAAACACCATATATTTT
clone_size: once; v_call: TRBV5-1; d_call: -; j_call: TRBJ2-2; cdr3_aa: CASSPGGGSGTGELFF; cdr3_nt: TGCGCCAGCAGCCCGGGGGGCGGGAGTGGCACCGGGGAGCTGTTTTTT
clone_size: -; v_call: TRBV9; d_call: -; j_call: TRBJ1-5; cdr3_aa: CASSGETTLHQPQHF; cdr3_nt: TGTGCCAGCAGCGGGGAGACAACCCTCCATCAGCCCCAGCATTTT
clone_size: -; v_call: TRBV9; d_call: -; j_call: TRBJ2-1; cdr3_aa: CASSEGNTYNEQFF; cdr3_nt: TGTGCCAGCAGCGAGGGCAATACCTACAATGAGCAGTTCTTC
clone_size: -; v_call: TRBV5-1; d_call: -; j_call: TRBJ1-3; cdr3_aa: CASSLGGSTGNTIYF; cdr3_nt: TGCGCCAGCAGCTTGGGTGGGTCTACTGGAAACACCATATATTTT
clone_size: -; v_call: TRBV7-2; d_call: -; j_call: TRBJ2-5; cdr3_aa: CASSWLIQETQYF; cdr3_nt: TGTGCCAGCAGCTGGCTGATCCAAGAGACCCAGTACTTC
clone_size: once; v_call: TRBV7-8; d_call: -; j_call: TRBJ2-7; cdr3_aa: CASTGQASSYEQYF; cdr3_nt: TGTGCCAGCACGGGGCAGGCTAGCTCCTACGAGCAGTACTTC
clone_size: -; v_call: TRBV6-1; d_call: -; j_call: TRBJ1-2; cdr3_aa: CASSEGGRGYTF; cdr3_nt: TGTGCCAGCAGTGAGGGGGGGCGAGGCTACACCTTC
clone_size: -; v_call: TRBV7-9; d_call: TRBD2; j_call: TRBJ2-5; cdr3_aa: CASSLGTSAQETQYF; cdr3_nt: TGTGCCAGCAGCTTAGGGACTAGCGCTCAAGAGACCCAGTACTTC
clone_size: -; v_call: TRBV10-3; d_call: TRBD1; j_call: TRBJ2-3; cdr3_aa: CATTTGGGTDTQYF; cdr3_nt: TGTGCCACCACGACAGGGGGAGGCACAGATACGCAGTATTTT
clone_size: -; v_call: TRBV5-1; d_call: -; j_call: TRBJ1-4; cdr3_aa: CASSLEGYEKLFF; cdr3_nt: TGCGCCAGCAGCTTAGAAGGTTATGAAAAACTGTTTTTT
clone_size: -; v_call: TRBV28; d_call: TRBD1; j_call: TRBJ2-7; cdr3_aa: CASSLATGATYEQYF; cdr3_nt: TGTGCCAGCAGTCTGGCGACAGGGGCTACCTACGAGCAGTACTTC
clone_size: -; v_call: TRBV5-1; d_call: TRBD2; j_call: TRBJ2-1; cdr3_aa: CASSLGSGRAYNEQFF; cdr3_nt: TGCGCCAGCAGCTTGGGGAGCGGGAGGGCCTACAATGAGCAGTTCTTC
clone_size: few; v_call: TRBV6-5; d_call: -; j_call: TRBJ1-2; cdr3_aa: CASRPSLGPYGYTF; cdr3_nt: TGTGCCAGCAGACCCTCCTTGGGGCCCTATGGCTACACCTTC
clone_size: -; v_call: TRBV6-5; d_call: TRBD1; j_call: TRBJ1-2; cdr3_aa: CASSGGTAIYGYTF; cdr3_nt: TGTGCCAGCAGTGGAGGGACAGCGATCTATGGCTACACCTTC
clone_size: once; v_call: TRBV9; d_call: -; j_call: TRBJ2-1; cdr3_aa: CASSADRSSYNEQFF; cdr3_nt: TGTGCCAGCAGCGCCGACAGGAGCTCCTACAATGAGCAGTTCTTC
clone_size: -; v_call: TRBV21-1; d_call: -; j_call: TRBJ2-5; cdr3_aa: CASSLRTTQETQYF; cdr3_nt: TGTGCCAGCAGCCTTCGGACAACCCAAGAGACCCAGTACTTC
clone_size: -; v_call: TRBV5-1; d_call: -; j_call: TRBJ1-5; cdr3_aa: CASSLGQDHQPQHF; cdr3_nt: TGCGCCAGCAGCTTGGGACAGGATCATCAGCCCCAGCATTTT
clone_size: -; v_call: TRBV28; d_call: -; j_call: TRBJ2-5; cdr3_aa: CASSPYFGVLGQETQYF; cdr3_nt: TGTGCCAGCAGTCCTTACTTTGGGGTATTGGGACAAGAGACCCAGTACTTC
clone_size: -; v_call: TRBV19; d_call: -; j_call: TRBJ2-7; cdr3_aa: CASSRLGFSYEQYF; cdr3_nt: TGTGCCAGTAGTCGGTTGGGGTTCTCCTACGAGCAGTACTTC
clone_size: -; v_call: TRBV10-3; d_call: -; j_call: TRBJ1-3; cdr3_aa: CAIGQTAGRNTIYF; cdr3_nt: TGTGCCATCGGCCAGACCGCTGGAAGAAACACCATATATTTT
clone_size: -; v_call: TRBV7-2; d_call: TRBD1; j_call: TRBJ2-7; cdr3_aa: CASSLAWTGLSEQYF; cdr3_nt: TGTGCCAGCAGCTTAGCCTGGACAGGGCTTAGCGAGCAGTACTTC
clone_size: -; v_call: TRBV4-1; d_call: TRBD1; j_call: TRBJ2-1; cdr3_aa: CATRDRGLGEQFF; cdr3_nt: TGCGCTACACGGGACAGGGGGCTGGGTGAGCAGTTCTTC
clone_size: -; v_call: TRBV10-3; d_call: -; j_call: TRBJ2-1; cdr3_aa: CAISETGNRQEQFF; cdr3_nt: TGTGCCATCAGTGAGACGGGAAATCGGCAAGAGCAGTTCTTC
clone_size: -; v_call: TRBV4-3; d_call: -; j_call: TRBJ2-1; cdr3_aa: CASSQARGLLYNEQFF; cdr3_nt: TGCGCCAGCAGCCAAGCTCGAGGACTACTCTACAATGAGCAGTTCTTC
clone_size: -; v_call: TRBV6-5; d_call: -; j_call: TRBJ1-4; cdr3_aa: CASSYAPTNEKLFF; cdr3_nt: TGTGCCAGCAGTTACGCGCCAACTAATGAAAAACTGTTTTTT
clone_size: -; v_call: TRBV5-1; d_call: -; j_call: TRBJ2-7; cdr3_aa: CASKVGTSSYEQYF; cdr3_nt: TGCGCCAGCAAAGTCGGTACCTCCTCCTACGAGCAGTACTTC
clone_size: -; v_call: TRBV30; d_call: -; j_call: TRBJ2-3; cdr3_aa: CAWSRARTQYF; cdr3_nt: TGTGCCTGGAGTCGGGCGCGAACGCAGTATTTT
clone_size: -; v_call: TRBV7-9; d_call: -; j_call: TRBJ2-2; cdr3_aa: CASSARVASTGELFF; cdr3_nt: TGTGCCAGCAGCGCTCGCGTAGCTTCGACCGGGGAGCTGTTTTTT
clone_size: -; v_call: TRBV6-1; d_call: TRBD1; j_call: TRBJ2-7; cdr3_aa: CATGQGGYEQYF; cdr3_nt: TGTGCCACCGGACAGGGCGGGTACGAGCAGTACTTC
clone_size: -; v_call: TRBV4-2; d_call: -; j_call: TRBJ2-2; cdr3_aa: CASSQPVAANTGELFF; cdr3_nt: TGTGCCAGCAGCCAGCCAGTAGCGGCGAACACCGGGGAGCTGTTTTTT
clone_size: -; v_call: TRBV2; d_call: -; j_call: TRBJ2-5; cdr3_aa: CASWDLQETQYF; cdr3_nt: TGTGCCAGTTGGGACCTACAAGAGACCCAGTACTTC
clone_size: once; v_call: TRBV9; d_call: -; j_call: TRBJ2-3; cdr3_aa: CASSVLGASDTQYF; cdr3_nt: TGTGCCAGCAGCGTATTAGGGGCCAGTGATACGCAGTATTTT
clone_size: -; v_call: TRBV7-8; d_call: TRBD2; j_call: TRBJ2-5; cdr3_aa: CASSARLARVETQYF; cdr3_nt: TGTGCCAGCAGCGCAAGACTAGCGAGAGTGGAGACCCAGTACTTC
clone_size: -; v_call: TRBV18; d_call: TRBD1; j_call: TRBJ2-7; cdr3_aa: CASSQGTGAYEQYF; cdr3_nt: TGTGCCAGCTCACAGGGGACAGGAGCCTACGAGCAGTACTTC
clone_size: -; v_call: TRBV5-6; d_call: TRBD2; j_call: TRBJ2-1; cdr3_aa: CASSLGFGTSAYNEQFF; cdr3_nt: TGTGCCAGCAGCTTGGGATTCGGGACTAGCGCCTACAATGAGCAGTTCTTC
clone_size: -; v_call: TRBV9; d_call: -; j_call: TRBJ1-5; cdr3_aa: CASSVEGRTGGPQHF; cdr3_nt: TGTGCCAGCAGCGTAGAGGGACGCACCGGGGGGCCCCAGCATTTT